One and the same sample provided the 25 T cell receptor beta chains below, sequenced in a study of T cells after posttransplantation cyclophosphamide. Using immunoSEQ multiplex PCR, the repertoire was profiled, and TCRdb retains in-frame clones only, with some absent. The sample yields 22,000 or so clones, 73% seen once. The sequenced sample was memory CD4+ T cells sorted from PBMCs. These receptors all stem from a woman aged 60-75 years in good health, CMV-negative, and a related stem cell transplant donor.

The gene calls are TRBV7-2 and TRBJ1-1; D not certain. V was clipped by 2 bases and J by 1 base, with 8 bases between them. The CDR3 has 14 amino acids. CDR1 is SGHTA and CDR2 is FQGNSA in the germline V gene. The CDR3 sequence is CASSLSRSNTEAFF. The CDR3 nucleotides are TGTGCCAGCAGCTTAAGCCGGTCGAACACTGAAGCTTTCTTT. Based on the CDR3 plus reference TRBV7-2 and TRBJ1-1, the full variable domain is GAGVSQSPSNKVTEKGKDVELRCDPISGHTALYWYRQSLGQGLEFLIYFQGNSAPDKSGLPSDRFSAERTGGSVSTLTIQRTQQEDSAVYLCASSLSRSNTEAFFGQGTRLTVV.

This clone was recorded a few times. The V and J genes are TRBV2 and TRBJ1-1, with 8 nucleotides matching TRBD1. CDR1 SNHLY and CDR2 FYNNEI come from the germline V gene. V lost 5 bases to trimming and J lost 5 bases; unmatched junction nucleotides: 13. The CDR3 extends over 16 amino acids. CDR3: CASSSIFQGAGTEAFF. The CDR3 nucleotides read TGTGCCAGCAGTTCTATCTTTCAGGGGGCGGGAACTGAAGCTTTCTTT.

In regard to this clone: The sample has other DNA sequences that encode this CDR3 too. In nucleotides, the CDR3 is TGTGCCAGCAGCTTATATCTAGCGGGGGGGAGGAATGAGCAGTTCTTC. Translation: CASSLYLAGGRNEQFF. The rearrangement links TRBV11-2 to TRBJ2-1, with 12 bases lining up with TRBD2. Germline CDR1 reads SGHAT; CDR2 reads FQNNGV. V gave up 2 bases and J gave up 7 bases; unmatched junction bases: 6. The CDR3 has 16 amino acids.

This chain links TRBV6-5 with TRBJ2-3, with TRBD1 matching over 9 bases. Germline trimming cut 6 bases from V and 1 base from J; bases unmatched to any gene: 5. The CDR3 loop spans 15 amino acids. The germline V gene encodes CDR1 MNHEY and CDR2 SVGAGI. The CDR3 DNA follows: TGTGCCAGCAGCCCGCGGGACAGGGGCACAGATACGCAGTATTTT. It yields the protein CASSPRDRGTDTQYF.

The CDR3 bases are TGTGCCAGCAGTGTTGCGGGAGGCACAGATACGCAGTATTTT. This gives the protein CASSVAGGTDTQYF. This chain connects TRBV6-1 to TRBJ2-3, with TRBD2 identical over 7 bases. Germline trimming cut 4 bases from V and 1 base from J; bases unmatched to any gene: 2. Germline-derived CDR1 and CDR2 are MNHNS and SASEGT. The length of the CDR3 is 14 residues.

With regard to this clone: The sample contains more than one DNA sequence encoding this CDR3. The chain carries TRBV7-8 and TRBJ2-7; D possibly corresponds to TRBD1 (5 bases). The germline gives CDR1 SGHVS, CDR2 FQNEAQ. Trimming left V 3 bases short and J 3 bases short, with 15 bases between. The CDR3 runs to 15 residues. The CDR3 nucleotides are TGTGCCAGCAGCTTGAGAACAGGTTCTAACTACGAGCAGTACTTC. It is translated as CASSLRTGSNYEQYF.

V is TRBV27 and J is TRBJ1-1, with a possible D match to TRBD1 (5 bases). Germline-derived CDR1 and CDR2 are MNHEY and SMNVEV (reference sequence). The CDR3 loop spans 14 amino acids. The V gene lost 2 bases and the J gene lost 2 bases, with 9 bases spanning the gap. CDR3 loop: CASSLGRVNTEAFF. In DNA, the CDR3 is TGTGCCAGCAGTTTAGGCAGGGTCAACACTGAAGCTTTCTTT.

The J gene is TRBJ2-1, the V gene TRBV19; 7 nucleotides match TRBD2. Trimming cost V 2 bases and J 3 bases; bases outside gene matches: 4. In germline, CDR1 is LNHDA, CDR2 SQIVND (reference sequence). The CDR3 consists of 15 residues. The CDR3 DNA sequence: TGTGCCAGTAGTATAAGTGGCGGGGGCTACAATGAGCAGTTCTTC. It is translated as CASSISGGGYNEQFF.

The chain combines TRBV7-2 with TRBJ2-3; 14 nucleotides align to TRBD2. The germline V gene has CDR1 SGHTA and CDR2 FQGNSA. The J segment lost 2 bases and the V segment lost 3 bases, leaving 7 bases of the junction unmatched. This CDR3 is built from 18 residues. CDR3 coding DNA: TGTGCCAGCAGCTTTCGGACTAGCGGGGGGACAATCACAGATACGCAGTATTTT. Residues: CASSFRTSGGTITDTQYF.

This clone was seen more than once but under ten times. The V gene is TRBV16, the J gene TRBJ1-5; no clear D gene. V was shortened by 0 bases and J by 7 bases, with 7 bases between the two germline ends. Germline loops: CDR1 KGHSY, CDR2 FQNENV. The CDR3 spans 13 residues. Written as DNA, the CDR3 is TGTGCCAGCAGCCAATCAACAGAACAGCCCCAGCATTTT. Amino acid sequence: CASSQSTEQPQHF.

This clone appeared a few times. The J gene is TRBJ2-7, the V gene TRBV2, with D perhaps TRBD2 (6 bases). Trimming cost V 4 bases and J 4 bases, with 14 bases left between them. Germline V gene data show CDR1 as SNHLY and CDR2 as FYNNEI. The CDR3 length is 14 residues. The CDR3 loop is CASSGGTSPYEQYF. The CDR3 bases are TGTGCCAGCAGTGGGGGGACTTCTCCTTACGAGCAGTACTTC.

The table lists this clone with a count of one. The chain employs TRBV4-3 and TRBJ1-2; unclear D gene. Germline V gene lookup returns CDR1 LGHNA and CDR2 YSLEER. This CDR3 has 15 residues. The V gene lost 0 bases and the J gene lost 0 bases, with 8 bases spanning the gap. In DNA form, the CDR3 reads TGCGCCAGCAGCCAAGAGTACGCTACTAACTATGGCTACACCTTC. Translation: CASSQEYATNYGYTF.

This chain links TRBV18 with TRBJ2-3, with 15 bases aligning to TRBD2. After removal of 3 bases from V and 4 bases from J, the junction contained 2 bases not matched to a gene. This CDR3 contains 16 residues. Germline V gene data show CDR1 as KGHSH and CDR2 as LQKENI. The CDR3 nucleotides are TGTGCCAGCTCACCGGGACTAGCGGGAGGAGCAGATACGCAGTATTTT. Its protein product is CASSPGLAGGADTQYF.

The chain recombines TRBV27 with TRBJ2-5, with 7 positions matching TRBD2. The germline gives CDR1 MNHEY, CDR2 SMNVEV (reference sequence). The CDR3 covers 16 residues. V was pared by 5 bases and J by 5 bases, with 14 bases of the junction left unmatched. Here the CDR3 DNA reads TGTGCCAGCAGTCCCCTCGCCGGGACTATCAAGGAGACCCAGTACTTC. This codes for CASSPLAGTIKETQYF.

This chain connects TRBV7-2 to TRBJ2-3, with 11 positions matching TRBD2. Germline trimming cut 6 bases from V and 1 base from J; bases unmatched to any gene: 6. CDR1 is SGHTA, CDR2 FQGNSA, per germline. The CDR3 is 16 residues long. The CDR3 bases are TGTGCCAGCAGTCCTAGCGGGGGGCCACGCACAGATACGCAGTATTTT. Protein product: CASSPSGGPRTDTQYF.

V is TRBV30 and J is TRBJ1-1; no firm D call. Trimming stripped 2 bases from V and 6 bases from J, with 10 bases between. This CDR3 is built from 12 residues. Germline CDR1 and CDR2: GTSNPN and SVGIG (reference sequence). For the CDR3, the DNA is TGTGCCTGGAGTCCCCGAGGCTCTGAAGCTTTCTTT. Translation: CAWSPRGSEAFF. Together with reference TRBV30 and TRBJ1-1, the CDR3 gives the full variable domain: SQTIHQWPATLVQPVGSPLSLECTVEGTSNPNLYWYRQAAGRGLQLLFYSVGIGQISSEVPQNLSASRPQDRQFILSSKKLLLSDSGFYLCAWSPRGSEAFFGQGTRLTVV.

J is TRBJ2-7 and V is TRBV7-2; D unresolved. This CDR3 spans 13 amino acids. CDR1 SGHTA and CDR2 FQGNSA come from the germline V gene. Trimming shortened V by 1 base and J by 2 bases, and 6 bases separated the two germline ends. CDR3 amino acids: CASSLVAAYEQYF. The CDR3 bases are TGTGCCAGCAGCTTAGTGGCAGCCTACGAGCAGTACTTC. Full variable domain (outside the CDR3, taken from reference TRBV7-2 and TRBJ2-7): GAGVSQSPSNKVTEKGKDVELRCDPISGHTALYWYRQSLGQGLEFLIYFQGNSAPDKSGLPSDRFSAERTGGSVSTLTIQRTQQEDSAVYLCASSLVAAYEQYFGPGTRLTVT.

The chain links TRBV6-4 to TRBJ2-5; TRBD1 agrees at 9 bases. The J call is uncertain, as TRBJ2-7 better fits the DNA end. CDR1 and CDR2 from the germline V gene are MRHNA and SNTAGT. CDR3 length: 13 amino acids. In DNA, the CDR3 is TGTGCCAGCAGGTACAGGGGGCCCTACGAGCAGTACTTC. Encoded protein: CASRYRGPYEQYF.

As concerns this clone: Other DNA sequences of this sample code for an identical CDR3. The chain recombines TRBV9 with TRBJ2-3; 8 nucleotides align to TRBD1. The CDR3 length is 15 residues. Germline V gene sequence: CDR1 SGDLS, CDR2 YYNGEE. Trimming removed 0 bases from V and 4 bases from J; junction bases left unmatched: 4. The DNA for the CDR3 is TGTGCCAGCAGCGTAGAACAGGGGGTGGCAGATACGCAGTATTTT. Translated: CASSVEQGVADTQYF.

V and J are TRBV7-8 and TRBJ1-6; D is perhaps TRBD1 (6 bases). Trimming removed 3 bases from V and 7 bases from J, with 10 bases in between. Per the germline V gene, CDR1 is SGHVS and CDR2 is FQNEAQ. The CDR3 consists of 14 residues. The CDR3, as DNA: TGTGCCAGCAGCTTCGCCAGGGGAAATTCACCCCTCCACTTT. It encodes CASSFARGNSPLHF.

The chain links TRBV30 to TRBJ2-5; D is unclear. Trimming removed 0 bases at V and 4 bases at J, with 15 bases between. This CDR3 is 15 amino acids long. Germline lookup yields CDR1 GTSNPN and CDR2 SVGIG (reference sequence). Written as DNA, the CDR3 is TGTGCCTGGAGTGTAACTGCGTCAGCAGGAGAGACCCAGTACTTC. It yields the protein CAWSVTASAGETQYF.

This chain links TRBV5-1 with TRBJ2-7, with a possible D match to TRBD1 (6 bases). Germline values: CDR1 SGHRS, CDR2 YFSETQ. V dropped 4 bases and J dropped 0 bases, with 11 bases sitting between them. This CDR3 is 14 amino acids long. CDR3 coding DNA: TGCGCCAGCAGCCCAGGGGCCCTCTCCTACGAGCAGTACTTC. This translates into CASSPGALSYEQYF.

This chain joins TRBV28 and TRBJ2-5; 10 bases match TRBD1. The germline gives CDR1 MDHEN, CDR2 SYDVKM. The CDR3 is 14 amino acids. V was pared by 4 bases and J by 7 bases, with 6 bases of the junction left unmatched. Written as DNA, the CDR3 is TGTGCCAGCAGTTCAGACAGGGGGCGCGGGACCCAGTACTTC. Translation: CASSSDRGRGTQYF.

The chain combines TRBV7-9 with TRBJ1-6; unclear D gene. The CDR3 is 15 amino acids. Germline V gene data show CDR1 as SEHNR and CDR2 as FQNEAQ (reference sequence). Deletions cut 5 bases from V and 6 bases from J, with 14 bases between. As DNA, the CDR3 is TGTGCCAGCAGCCCCACAGCAAGCCCTAATTCACCCCTCCACTTT. It is translated as CASSPTASPNSPLHF.

The V call is TRBV2, the J call TRBJ1-2; 7 bases agree with TRBD1. The V gene end was trimmed by 1 base and the J gene end by 6 bases; junction bases not matched to a gene: 2. Per the germline V gene, CDR1 is SNHLY and CDR2 is FYNNEI. The CDR3 spans 13 residues. The CDR3: CASSEGRGDGYTF. The CDR3, as DNA: TGTGCCAGCAGTGAAGGCAGGGGGGATGGCTACACCTTC.